The text below deals with one T cell receptor beta chain. Antigen: not known. The source of the sample is a study of T cells after yellow fever vaccination. Study-wide background: SMART-Seq v4 Ultra Low Input handled preparation of low-cell-number fractions. Overall study findings and caveats: Highly abundant clonotypes carried over from the bulk population could end up in FACS-sorted repertoires as contaminants. The booster response re-showed most primary clones: around 96% CD4, around 90% CD8. Relatively few clonotypes were ones that appeared in both CD4 and CD8 compartments.

Trimming took off 3 bases at V and 3 bases at J, with 10 bases between the two ends. The CDR3 runs to 14 residues. The germline V gene encodes CDR1 LGHNA and CDR2 YSLEER. TCRdb re-called the 5' RACE reads through MiXCR, storing one row per CDR3 protein. Here the sample spans approximately 580,000 distinct CDR3 sequences, roughly 17% being singletons. The source material was PBMCs, sampled around 5 days after the first yellow fever vaccination. This chain uses TRBV4-3 with TRBJ2-3; D not resolved. The receptor's source is a man aged 18 to 35 who received the YFV17D yellow fever vaccine. The CDR3 region has the DNA TGCGCCAGCAGCCAGGGGTGGAGAACAGATACGCAGTATTTT. Translated, it gives CASSQGWRTDTQYF.